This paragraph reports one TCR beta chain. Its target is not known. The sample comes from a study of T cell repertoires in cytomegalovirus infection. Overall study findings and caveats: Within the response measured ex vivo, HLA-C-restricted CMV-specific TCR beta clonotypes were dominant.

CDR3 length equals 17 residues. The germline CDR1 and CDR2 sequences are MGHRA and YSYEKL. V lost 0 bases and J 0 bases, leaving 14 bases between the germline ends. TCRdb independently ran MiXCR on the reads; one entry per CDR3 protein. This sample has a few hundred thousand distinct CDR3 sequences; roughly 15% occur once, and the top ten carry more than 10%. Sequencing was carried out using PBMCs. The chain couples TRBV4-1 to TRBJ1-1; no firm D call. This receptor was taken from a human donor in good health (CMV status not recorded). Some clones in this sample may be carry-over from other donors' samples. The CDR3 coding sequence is TGCGCCAGCAGCCAAGATCCCACCGGGCGAATGAACACTGAAGCTTTCTTT. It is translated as CASSQDPTGRMNTEAFF.